This T cell receptor (beta chain) was profiled in a study of T cell responses to AZD1222 COVID-19 vaccine. In the case of this clone: Its specificity is unknown.

The germline V gene encodes CDR1 SQVTM and CDR2 ANQGSEA. The CDR3 runs to 11 residues. V shed 4 bases and J shed 4 bases, with 5 bases lying between them. Whole-study results and caveats: Spike-specific TCR breadth rose after two AZD1222 doses, and depth rose as well. Unmutated variant regions are reportedly targeted by nearly half of spike-specific TCRs. CD4 TCRs linked to vaccination spanned spike, dominating at 160-218 and 743-854. There were repertoire samples only from the period after the peak T cell response.

Generated by immunoSEQ multiplex PCR, the TCRdb table keeps only in-frame clones and is missing some. The repertoire holds about 97,000 clones, with about 90% as singletons. This clonotype originated in an adult in good health. The V and J genes are TRBV29-1 and TRBJ1-3; no reliable D call. The source was peripheral blood, collected on day 0 of AZD1222 vaccination. CDR3: CSVVGGNTIYF. CDR3 nucleotides: TGCAGCGTTGTGGGCGGAAACACCATATATTTT.